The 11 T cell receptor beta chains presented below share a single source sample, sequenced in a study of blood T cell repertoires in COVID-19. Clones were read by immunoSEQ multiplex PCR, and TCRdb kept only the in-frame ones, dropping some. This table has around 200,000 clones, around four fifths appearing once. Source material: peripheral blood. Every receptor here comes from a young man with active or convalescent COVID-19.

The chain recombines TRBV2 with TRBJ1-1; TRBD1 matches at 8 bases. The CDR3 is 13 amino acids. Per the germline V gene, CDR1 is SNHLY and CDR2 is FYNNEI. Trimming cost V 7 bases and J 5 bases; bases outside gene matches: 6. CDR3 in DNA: TGTGCCAGCAATGGCAGGGGGCAAACTGAAGCTTTCTTT. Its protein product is CASNGRGQTEAFF.

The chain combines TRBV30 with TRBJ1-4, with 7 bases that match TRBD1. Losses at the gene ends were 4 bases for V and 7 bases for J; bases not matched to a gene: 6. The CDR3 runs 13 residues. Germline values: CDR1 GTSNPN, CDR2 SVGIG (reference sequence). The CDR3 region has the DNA TGTGCCTGGAATTCAGGGGGTATTGAAAAACTGTTTTTT. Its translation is CAWNSGGIEKLFF.

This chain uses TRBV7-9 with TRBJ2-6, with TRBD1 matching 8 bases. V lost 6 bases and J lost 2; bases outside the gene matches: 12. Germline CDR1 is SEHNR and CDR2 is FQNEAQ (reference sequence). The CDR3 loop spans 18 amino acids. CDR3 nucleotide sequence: TGTGCCAGCAGTTCCCTAGGACAGGGAATGGCTGGGGCCAACGTCCTGACTTTC. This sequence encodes CASSSLGQGMAGANVLTF.

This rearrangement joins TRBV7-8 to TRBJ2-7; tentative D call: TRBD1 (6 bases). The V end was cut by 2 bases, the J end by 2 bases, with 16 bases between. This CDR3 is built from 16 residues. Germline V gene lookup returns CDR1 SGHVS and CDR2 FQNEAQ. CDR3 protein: CASSLKGVTGAYEQYV. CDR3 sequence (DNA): TGTGCCAGCAGCTTAAAAGGGGTGACAGGAGCCTACGAGCAGTACGTC.

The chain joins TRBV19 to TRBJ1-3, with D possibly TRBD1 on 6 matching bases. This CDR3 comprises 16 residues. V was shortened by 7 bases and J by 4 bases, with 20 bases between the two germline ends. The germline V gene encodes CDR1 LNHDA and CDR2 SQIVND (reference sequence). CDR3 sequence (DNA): TGTGCCAGTACCACTTCCGAAGACAGGTCAGGAAACACCATATATTTT. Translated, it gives CASTTSEDRSGNTIYF.

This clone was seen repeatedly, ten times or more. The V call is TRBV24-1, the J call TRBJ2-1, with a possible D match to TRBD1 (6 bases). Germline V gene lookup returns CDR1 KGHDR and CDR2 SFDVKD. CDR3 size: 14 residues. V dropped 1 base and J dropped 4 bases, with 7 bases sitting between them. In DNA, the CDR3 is TGTGCCACCAGTGATTTTACAGGGTACAATGAGCAGTTCTTC. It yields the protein CATSDFTGYNEQFF.

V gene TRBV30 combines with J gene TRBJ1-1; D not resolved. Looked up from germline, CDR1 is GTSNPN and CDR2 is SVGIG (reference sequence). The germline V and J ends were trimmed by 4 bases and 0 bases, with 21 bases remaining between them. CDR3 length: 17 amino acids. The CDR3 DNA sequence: TGTGCCTGGACCCGCTATGGCGGGAGAGACATGAACACTGAAGCTTTCTTT. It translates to CAWTRYGGRDMNTEAFF. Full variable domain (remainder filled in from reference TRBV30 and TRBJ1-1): SQTIHQWPATLVQPVGSPLSLECTVEGTSNPNLYWYRQAAGRGLQLLFYSVGIGQISSEVPQNLSASRPQDRQFILSSKKLLLSDSGFYLCAWTRYGGRDMNTEAFFGQGTRLTVV.

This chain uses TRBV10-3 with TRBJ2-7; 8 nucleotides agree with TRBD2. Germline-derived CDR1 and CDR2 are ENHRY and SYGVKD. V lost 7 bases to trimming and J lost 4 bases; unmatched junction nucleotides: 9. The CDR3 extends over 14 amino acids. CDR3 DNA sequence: TGTGCCATCACCCATAGCGGGACGGGTTACGAGCAGTACTTC. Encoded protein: CAITHSGTGYEQYF.

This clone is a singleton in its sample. In nucleotides, the CDR3 is TGTGCCAGCCGGAACACAGGGGGCTATGGCTACACCTTC. It translates to CASRNTGGYGYTF. The rearrangement uses TRBV27 and TRBJ1-2, with 8 positions matching TRBD1. This CDR3 has 13 residues. Trimming removed 8 bases from V and 4 bases from J; junction bases left unmatched: 6. Per germline, CDR1 MNHEY and CDR2 SMNVEV (reference sequence).

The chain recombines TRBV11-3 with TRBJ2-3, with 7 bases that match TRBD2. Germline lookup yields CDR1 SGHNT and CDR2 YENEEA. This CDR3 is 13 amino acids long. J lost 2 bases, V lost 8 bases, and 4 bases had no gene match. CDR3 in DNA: TGTGCCAGCGGGCGGGGGACCACAGATACGCAGTATTTT. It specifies CASGRGTTDTQYF.

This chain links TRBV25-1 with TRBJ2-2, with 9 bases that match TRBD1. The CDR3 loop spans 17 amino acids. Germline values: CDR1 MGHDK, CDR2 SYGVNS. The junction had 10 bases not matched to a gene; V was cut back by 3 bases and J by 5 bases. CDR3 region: CASSDLLGDRATGELFF. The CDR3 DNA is TGTGCCAGCAGTGACCTCCTGGGGGACAGGGCTACCGGGGAGCTGTTTTTT.